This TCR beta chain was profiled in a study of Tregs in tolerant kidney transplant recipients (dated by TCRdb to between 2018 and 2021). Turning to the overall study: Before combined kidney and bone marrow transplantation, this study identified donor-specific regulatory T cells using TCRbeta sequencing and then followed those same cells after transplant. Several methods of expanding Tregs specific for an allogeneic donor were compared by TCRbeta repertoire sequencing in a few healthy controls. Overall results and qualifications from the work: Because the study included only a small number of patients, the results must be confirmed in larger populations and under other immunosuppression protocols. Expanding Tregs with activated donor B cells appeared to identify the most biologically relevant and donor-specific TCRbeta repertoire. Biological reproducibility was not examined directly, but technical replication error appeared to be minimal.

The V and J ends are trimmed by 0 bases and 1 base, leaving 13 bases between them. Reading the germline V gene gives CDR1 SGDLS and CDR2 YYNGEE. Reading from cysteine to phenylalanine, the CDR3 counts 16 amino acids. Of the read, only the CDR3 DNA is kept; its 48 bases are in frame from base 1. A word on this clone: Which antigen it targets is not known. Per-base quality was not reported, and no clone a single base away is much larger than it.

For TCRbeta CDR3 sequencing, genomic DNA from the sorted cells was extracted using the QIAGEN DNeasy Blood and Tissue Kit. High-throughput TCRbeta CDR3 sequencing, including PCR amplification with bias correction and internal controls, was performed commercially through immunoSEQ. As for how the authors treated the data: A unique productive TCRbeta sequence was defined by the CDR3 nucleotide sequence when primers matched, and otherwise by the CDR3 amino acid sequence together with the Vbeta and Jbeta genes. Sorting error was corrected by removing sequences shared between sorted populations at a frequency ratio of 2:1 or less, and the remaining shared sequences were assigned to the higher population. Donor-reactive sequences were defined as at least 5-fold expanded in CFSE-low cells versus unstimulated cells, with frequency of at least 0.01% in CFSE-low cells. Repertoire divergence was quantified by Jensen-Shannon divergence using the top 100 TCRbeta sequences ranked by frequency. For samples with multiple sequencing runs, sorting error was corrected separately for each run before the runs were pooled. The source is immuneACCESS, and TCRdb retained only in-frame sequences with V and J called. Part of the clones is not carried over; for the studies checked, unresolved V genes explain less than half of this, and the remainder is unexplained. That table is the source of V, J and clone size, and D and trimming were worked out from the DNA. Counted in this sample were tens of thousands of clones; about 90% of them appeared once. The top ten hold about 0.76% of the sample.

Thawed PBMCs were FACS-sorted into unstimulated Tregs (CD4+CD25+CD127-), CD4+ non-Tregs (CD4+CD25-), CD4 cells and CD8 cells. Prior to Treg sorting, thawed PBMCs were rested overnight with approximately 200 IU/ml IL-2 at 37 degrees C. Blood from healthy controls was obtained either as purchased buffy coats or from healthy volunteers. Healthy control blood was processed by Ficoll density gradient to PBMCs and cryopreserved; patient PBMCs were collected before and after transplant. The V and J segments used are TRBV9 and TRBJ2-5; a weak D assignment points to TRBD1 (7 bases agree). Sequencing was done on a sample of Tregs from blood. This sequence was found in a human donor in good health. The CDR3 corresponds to CASSVGGGGFQETQYF. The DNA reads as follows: TGTGCCAGCAGCGTAGGAGGAGGGGGCTTCCAAGAGACCCAGTACTTC.